The T cell receptor beta chain described here comes from a study of beta chain features in type 1 diabetes. This clone has ten or more counts. No antigen is known for it. The CDR3 is made up of 16 amino acids. CDR1 and CDR2 from the germline V gene are LGHNA and YSLEER. J gave up 16 bases and V 0 bases, and 17 bases lay outside the gene matches. Expressed TCRB transcripts were sequenced after all isolated RNA was converted to cDNA. Clones were sequenced by immunoSEQ multiplex PCR, and TCRdb holds only the in-frame ones, with some missing. This sample carries 300,000 to 400,000 clones, roughly 12% of them seen once, and the ten largest clones take more than 0.015%. Notes on the study in general: A potential influence of HLA type upon TCRB rearrangement remained unresolved herein.

The chain carries TRBV4-3 and TRBJ1-5; 8 bases map to TRBD1. The source of this sequence is a young man in good health. Sequencing was performed on naive CD4+ T cells from blood. The CDR3 is CASSQDRVVILGTGHF. In DNA form, the CDR3 reads TGCGCCAGCAGCCAAGATAGGGTGGTAATCCTCGGGACAGGTCATTTT.